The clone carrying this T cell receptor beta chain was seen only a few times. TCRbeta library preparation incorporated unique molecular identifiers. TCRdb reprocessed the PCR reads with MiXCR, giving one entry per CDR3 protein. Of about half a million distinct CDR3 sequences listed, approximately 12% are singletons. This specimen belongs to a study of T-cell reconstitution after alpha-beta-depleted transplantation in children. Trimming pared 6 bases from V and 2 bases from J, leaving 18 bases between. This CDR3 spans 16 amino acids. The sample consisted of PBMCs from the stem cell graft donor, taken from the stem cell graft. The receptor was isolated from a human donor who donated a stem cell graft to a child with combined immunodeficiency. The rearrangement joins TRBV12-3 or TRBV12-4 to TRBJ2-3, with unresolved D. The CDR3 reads CASSRRVGGDTDTQYF. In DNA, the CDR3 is TGTGCCAGCAGCAGAAGAGTGGGCGGCGACACAGATACGCAGTATTTT.